This TCR beta chain is from a study of blood T cell repertoires in COVID-19. The overall study: The United States, Italy and Spain supplied acute and convalescent COVID-19 samples. The analysed material was cDNA or gDNA that came from T cells, B-cell-depleted T cells, or PBMCs.

Authors' data handling: The assay estimated nucleated cells by amplifying reference gene primers. Libraries were prepared by immunoSEQ multiplex PCR; TCRdb keeps only in-frame clonotypes and omits some of them. From that table come the V and J calls and clone size; the DNA was used to work out D and trimming. The sample contains approximately 76,000 clones, 86% of which appear only once. The V end was cut by 0 bases, the J end by 6 bases, with 9 bases between. The CDR3 extends over 14 amino acids. CDR1 is SGHTA and CDR2 is FQGTGA in the germline V gene. This sequence joins TRBV7-3 and TRBJ2-1; no definite D call. Sequencing was performed on peripheral blood. This sequence was found in a woman aged 60-75 years with acute or convalescent COVID-19. In DNA form, the CDR3 reads TGTGCCAGCAGCTTAACGTCTGGCGGCAATGAGCAGTTCTTC. Protein: CASSLTSGGNEQFF.